There are a few counts of the clone carrying this T cell receptor beta chain. This entry comes from a study of T-cell reconstitution after alpha-beta-depleted transplantation in children. Trimming shortened V by 0 bases and J by 8 bases, and 13 bases separated the two germline ends. The germline CDR1 and CDR2 sequences are DFQATT and SNEGSKA (reference sequence). The CDR3 totals 13 residues. The authors prepared the TCRbeta library with unique molecular identifiers. TCRdb reprocessed the PCR reads with MiXCR, giving one entry per CDR3 protein. Of 300,000 to 400,000 distinct CDR3 sequences in the sample, roughly 15% were seen once.

Sequencing used PBMCs, obtained from the stem cell graft. This sequence was found in a human donor who donated a stem cell graft to a child with Fanconi anemia. The rearrangement links TRBV20-1 to TRBJ1-2; no reliable D call. The CDR3 sequence: CSARDGQAVGYTF. In DNA form, the CDR3 reads TGCAGTGCTAGAGATGGCCAGGCGGTCGGCTACACCTTC.